This T cell receptor beta chain was captured by sequencing in a study of shared clonotypes between healthy human individuals (dated by TCRdb to about 2020). About the full investigation: The cohort included three men and a couple of women between 18 and 49 years of age. To estimate repertoire size and how much clonotype sharing occurs between individuals, the study deeply sequenced the blood TCR repertoires of about five healthy adults. For each donor, CD4 naive and CD4 memory were each given three plates, CD8 naive was given two plates, and CD8 memory was given one plate. To increase sequencing depth and limit assay-specific biases, different laboratories used diverse techniques to prepare libraries and sequence TCR repertoires. Each donor's leukapheresis produced roughly between about 0.85 and 10 billion PBMCs.

Using the deep immunoSEQ assay, TCR CDR3 regions were amplified from genomic DNA by multiplex PCR. For each cell subset, the extracted genomic DNA was distributed evenly across all wells of several immunoSEQ 96-well plates, and each plate served as one replicate. Each replicate PCR for sorted subsets received about 210 ng genomic DNA, equal to about 30,000 T cell genomes. Purified libraries were measured with a Qubit 3.0 fluorometer, size-checked on a Bioanalyzer 2100, and measured again with the KAPA Library Quantification kit. A separate single-read 150-cycle Illumina NextSeq 550 flow cell was used to sequence each immunoSEQ 96-well plate. In the source study's methods: Because only junctional sequences without quality scores were contained in the immunoSEQ output, filtering matching that applied to full-length reads could not be performed. To assign V/J genes and CDR3, sequences were annotated using PyIR, a Python wrapper for IgBLAST v1.9, with IMGT germline references. Reads were removed for weak V/J assignments (E-value above 1e-6), missing CDR3, stop codons, out-of-frame junctions, or ambiguous translated residues. V3J clonotypes were defined by identical inferred V gene, J gene, and CDR3 amino acid sequence. Percentage overlap between repertoires was calculated by dividing the number of shared unique clonotypes by the size of the smaller repertoire. RTK rarefaction, the Chao1 estimator, and Recon v2.1 estimates of unobserved clonotypes were used to assess repertoire richness. For all TCRbeta clonotypes obtained by the gDNA method from several donors, generation probabilities were computed with OLGA. TCRdb's version of the immuneACCESS table is confined to in-frame rearrangements and falls short of the full clone set. An unresolved V gene accounts for under half of the shortfall where checked; the remainder is of unknown origin. Clone size and the V and J calls come from that table; the DNA yielded D and trimming. This sample lists around 720,000 clones; more than 70% were detected once. The ten top clones hold more than 1.5% of the sample.

The CDR3 contains 15 residues, cysteine and phenylalanine counted. Only the CDR3 part of the read is kept: 45 bases, read in frame from the first base. V loses 8 bases at its end and J loses 1 base; junction bases beyond the gene matches: 8. The germline V gene specifies WSHSY as CDR1 and SAAADI as CDR2. In the case of this clone: Its antigen remains unidentified. It has no much larger one-base neighbor in the sample; base qualities were not kept.

Beyond this particular receptor, the publication reports: Sharing across four donors was observed for roughly 5% of naive CD4, about 4% of naive CD8, roughly 2.3% of memory CD4, and around 0.4% of memory CD8 clonotypes. Even with the large sequencing depth, rarefaction of the sorted-subset datasets indicated that sequencing was incomplete. The genetic and exposure-history diversity represented was limited by the small number of donors. Estimated clonotype richness was generally larger for naive than for memory subsets. Pairwise subsampling led to the expectation that sequencing depth would affect the degree of clonotype sharing among donors. Compared with non-shared clonotypes, clonotypes shared by all four sorted-subset donors had higher generation probabilities. Sampling was limited to blood, and TCR repertoires in tissue likely differ from TCR repertoires in blood.

Healthy HIV-negative adults with no recently reported acute infections or vaccinations were included as donors. Only Caucasian adults living in Nashville, Tennessee, USA were represented among the donors. CD4+ T cells were enriched by magnetic negative selection; naive cells were then positively selected on CD45RA, and the negative fraction formed the memory subset. Blood was collected by leukapheresis, and PBMCs were isolated by Ficoll-Histopaque density gradient centrifugation and then cryopreserved in liquid nitrogen vapor phase. Purity and quantity of every magnetically sorted T cell population were checked by analytical flow cytometry. Each sorted fraction had its genomic DNA isolated and then quantified by UV absorbance on a Nanodrop 2000c.

This receptor was identified in a woman in her twenties or thirties in good health. The sample consisted of memory CD4+ T cells sorted from blood. The cell subset or site label, as the study defines it: CD45RA-negative fraction. The rearrangement joined TRBV10-2 to TRBJ2-3; the junction holds 8 bases that match TRBD2. The sequenced DNA: TGCGCCAGCCAGGATAGCGGGGACCGCACAGATACGCAGTATTTT. Its product reads: CASQDSGDRTDTQYF.